The subject of this entry is one TCR beta chain. The antigen it recognizes is unknown. One end of the junction is discordant with germline, which a read error may explain. The CDR3, from cysteine to phenylalanine, totals 16 residues. Only the CDR3 portion is preserved as DNA: 48 bases, with reading frame beginning at the first base. CDR1 KGHDR and CDR2 SFDVKD were looked up in the germline V gene. Bulk unsorted tissue served as the source for RNA extraction, and RNA quality was assessed using a NanoDrop ND-1000 and an Agilent 2100. Donors were newly diagnosed lung cancer patients admitted for thoracic surgery in China between August and November 2014, without prior chemotherapy. The study excluded patients who had received radiotherapy or chemotherapy before or who had another cancer at the same time. Surgical tissue pieces of 1-2 cm3 were preserved in RNAlater solution and were kept at -80 degrees C until use.

The method behind the library was multiplex PCR. The sequencing machine was an Illumina HiSeq 2500. Following protocols modified from ARM-PCR, the researchers constructed TCRbeta libraries through three rounds of nested PCR with primers (Table S4). Before sequencing, PCR products of 200-500 bp were excised from the gel and purified with the QIAquick gel extraction kit. The authors' pipeline ran thus. Trimmomatic was used to clean the reads, FLASH merged the cleaned reads into complete CDR3 sequences, and MiTCR assigned the sequences to V(D)J germline segments. Clonal diversity was calculated as the inverse Simpson's index using VDJtools. In-frame sequences without a premature stop codon were defined as productive reads. Starting from the raw public reads, TCRdb applied fastp trimming at Q25, assembled clones with MiXCR and retained in-frame beta chains. Rows with one shared CDR3 protein collapse into an entry with the most common genes and DNA. TCRdb's processing, not the authors', yielded these V and J calls. This sample gives roughly 220,000 distinct CDR3 sequences in total; roughly 70% of them show up just once. 20% to 25% of the sample comes from the top ten.

This entry is derived from a study of tumor and adjacent non-tumor tissue in lung cancer (dated by TCRdb to the late 2010s). Regarding the research as a whole: Patients with adenocarcinoma (12), squamous cell carcinoma (2) and small cell lung cancer (1) were included in the cohort. Among the 15 or so patients, ages ranged from roughly 31 to 76 years, some ten were men and 5 were women, and disease was TNM stage I to III. In total, sequencing yielded approximately 130,000,000 productive TCRbeta reads, which works out to an average of approximately 4.1 million reads per sample. The study compared bulk TCRbeta repertoires from lung tumor tissue and matched distant non-tumor lung tissue of more than 12 lung cancer patients. A few dozen paired specimens, one tumor and one normal lung sample per patient, were profiled by TCRbeta CDR3 sequencing.

Overall study outcomes, separate from this receptor: With only around 16 patients in the cohort, the authors noted that larger samples and more detailed clinical data are needed. Because peripheral blood was not sequenced, the blood TCRbeta repertoires of the lung cancer patients in the study went unexamined. The top 100 clones made up a significantly larger cumulative share of the repertoire in normal lung than in tumor tissue. The sequencing platform is not named in the methods, and unique molecular identifiers are not mentioned. Significantly higher TCR diversity was found in younger patients, and higher tumor TCR diversity was associated with shorter overall and disease-free survival. Tumor tissue showed significantly greater TCR diversity (inverse Simpson) than normal lung tissue (around 450 vs 150, P = 0.0075, Mann-Whitney U test).

The sequence came from a man between 60 and 70 years old with non-small cell lung cancer. The material sequenced was lung tumor tissue. The chain is encoded by TRBV24-1 joined to TRBJ2-1; the D gene cannot be resolved beyond TRBD1 or TRBD2, each matching 5 bases. The base sequence is TGTGCCACGAGTGATCCCGGGACGGAATTCATGGATGAGCAGTTCTTC. This sequence encodes CATSDPGTEFMDEQFF.